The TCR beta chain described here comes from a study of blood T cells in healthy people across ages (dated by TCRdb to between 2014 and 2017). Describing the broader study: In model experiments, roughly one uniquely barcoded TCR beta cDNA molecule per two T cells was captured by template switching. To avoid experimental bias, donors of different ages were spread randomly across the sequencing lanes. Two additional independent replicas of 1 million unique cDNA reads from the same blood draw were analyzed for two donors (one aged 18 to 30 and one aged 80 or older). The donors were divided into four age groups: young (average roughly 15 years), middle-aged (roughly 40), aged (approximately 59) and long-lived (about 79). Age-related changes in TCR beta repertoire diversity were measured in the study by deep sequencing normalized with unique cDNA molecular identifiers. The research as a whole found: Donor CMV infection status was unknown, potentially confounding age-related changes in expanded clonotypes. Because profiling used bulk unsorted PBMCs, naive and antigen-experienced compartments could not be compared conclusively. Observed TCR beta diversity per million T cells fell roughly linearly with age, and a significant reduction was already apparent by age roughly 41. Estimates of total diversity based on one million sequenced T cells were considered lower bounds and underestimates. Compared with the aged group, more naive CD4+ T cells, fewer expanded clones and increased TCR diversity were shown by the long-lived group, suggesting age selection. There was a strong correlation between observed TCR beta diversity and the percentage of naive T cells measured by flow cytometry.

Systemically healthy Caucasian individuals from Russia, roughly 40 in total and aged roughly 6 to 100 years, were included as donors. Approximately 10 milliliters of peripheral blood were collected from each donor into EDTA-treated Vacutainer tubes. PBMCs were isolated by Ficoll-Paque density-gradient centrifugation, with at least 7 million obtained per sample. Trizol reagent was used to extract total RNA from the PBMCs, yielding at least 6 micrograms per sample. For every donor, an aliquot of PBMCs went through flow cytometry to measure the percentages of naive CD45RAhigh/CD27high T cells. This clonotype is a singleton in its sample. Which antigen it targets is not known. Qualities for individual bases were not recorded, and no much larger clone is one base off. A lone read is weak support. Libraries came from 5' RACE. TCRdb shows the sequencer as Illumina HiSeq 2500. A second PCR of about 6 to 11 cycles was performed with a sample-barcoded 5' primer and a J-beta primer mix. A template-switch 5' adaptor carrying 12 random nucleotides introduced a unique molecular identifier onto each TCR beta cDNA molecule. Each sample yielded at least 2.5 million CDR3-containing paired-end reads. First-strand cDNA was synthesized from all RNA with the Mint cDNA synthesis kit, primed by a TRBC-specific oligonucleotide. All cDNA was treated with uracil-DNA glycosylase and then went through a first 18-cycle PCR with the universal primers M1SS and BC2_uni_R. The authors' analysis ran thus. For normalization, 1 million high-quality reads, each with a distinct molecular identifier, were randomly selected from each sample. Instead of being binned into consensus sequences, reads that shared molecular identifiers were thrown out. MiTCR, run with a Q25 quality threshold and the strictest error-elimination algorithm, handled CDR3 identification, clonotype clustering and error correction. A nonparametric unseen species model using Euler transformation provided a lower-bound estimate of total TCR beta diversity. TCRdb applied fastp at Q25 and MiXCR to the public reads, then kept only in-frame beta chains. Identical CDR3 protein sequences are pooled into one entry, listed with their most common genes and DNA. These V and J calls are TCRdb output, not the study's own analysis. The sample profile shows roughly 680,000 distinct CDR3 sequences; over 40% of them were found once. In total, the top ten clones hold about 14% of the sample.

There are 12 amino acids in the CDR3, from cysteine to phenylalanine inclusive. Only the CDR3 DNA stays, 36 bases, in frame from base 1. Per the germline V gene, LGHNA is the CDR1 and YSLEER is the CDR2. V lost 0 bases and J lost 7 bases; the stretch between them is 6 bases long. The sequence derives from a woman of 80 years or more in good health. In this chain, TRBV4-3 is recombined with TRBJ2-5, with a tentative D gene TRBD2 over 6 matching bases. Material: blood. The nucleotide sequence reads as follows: TGCGCCAGCAGCCAAGACGGGGGGACCCAGTACTTC. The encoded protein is CASSQDGGTQYF.